The next 20 T cell receptor beta chains were all read from a single sample in a study of blood T cells in healthy people across ages. The use of a sample-barcoded 5' primer and a J-beta primer mix characterized a second PCR of about 6 to 11 cycles. TCRdb analysed the 5' RACE reads with MiXCR anew, one entry per CDR3 protein. The sample has approximately 900,000 distinct CDR3 sequences; 25% to 35% are singletons. These same data were also listed under a study on T cells of mothers and their children.

Source material: blood. These receptors all stem from a middle-aged woman in good health.

The J gene is TRBJ2-1, the V gene TRBV6-4, with 11 positions matching TRBD2. The germline CDR1 and CDR2 sequences are MRHNA and SNTAGT. V shed 0 bases and J 9 bases; nucleotides not matched to a gene: 7. This CDR3 contains 16 residues. CDR3 protein: CASSDSSGGAGGEQFF. The CDR3 DNA reads TGTGCCAGCAGTGACTCTAGCGGGGGGGCAGGTGGTGAGCAGTTCTTC.

This clonotype was counted only a few times. The chain couples TRBV6-1 to TRBJ1-5; no definite D call. V dropped 3 bases and J dropped 0 bases, with 9 bases sitting between them. Germline V gene data show CDR1 as MNHNS and CDR2 as SASEGT. The CDR3 has 15 residues. CDR3 amino acids: CASSDAHVSNQPQHF. CDR3 in DNA: TGTGCCAGCAGTGATGCCCATGTTAGCAATCAGCCCCAGCATTTT.

The chain combines TRBV5-1 with TRBJ2-3; D could derive from TRBD1 or TRBD2 (6 bases each). The CDR3 sequence is 14 residues long. V lost 2 bases to trimming and J lost 7 bases, with 14 bases between them. From germline, CDR1 is SGHRS and CDR2 YFSETQ. The CDR3 loop is CASSLEGGVNTQYF. In DNA, the CDR3 is TGCGCCAGCAGCTTAGAGGGGGGAGTCAATACGCAGTATTTT.

This chain uses TRBV4-3 with TRBJ2-5; D uncertain. The germline V gene encodes CDR1 LGHNA and CDR2 YSLEER. V was trimmed by 0 bases and J by 7 bases, leaving 18 bases between them. This CDR3 has 16 amino acids. The chain's CDR3 is CASSQDPRPARRTQYF. The DNA of the CDR3 is TGCGCCAGCAGCCAAGATCCCCGCCCGGCCCGGAGGACCCAGTACTTC.

As for this clonotype: A much larger clonotype is one base distant, so this may be a read error. The chain combines TRBV24-1 with TRBJ2-5; 8 positions match TRBD1. The CDR3 has 17 amino acids. CDR1 is KGHDR, CDR2 SFDVKD, per germline. The CDR3 region has the DNA TGTGCCACCAGTGACCGAAACTCAGGGGGCTTCCAAGAGACCCACTACTTC. This encodes CATSDRNSGGFQETHYF.

This sequence joins TRBV7-9 and TRBJ1-2; D is unclear. V was pared by 6 bases and J by 0 bases, with 11 bases between. Germline V gives CDR1 SEHNR, CDR2 FQNEAQ (reference sequence). This CDR3 comprises 14 residues. The DNA for the CDR3 is TGTGCCAGCAGACCCAATACGGCTAACTATGGCTACACCTTC. Its protein product is CASRPNTANYGYTF.

The J gene is TRBJ2-7, the V gene TRBV6-5; either TRBD1 or TRBD2 may fit D (5 bases each). Germline V lookup: CDR1 MNHEY, CDR2 SVGAGI. CDR3 length: 14 amino acids. The V and J ends lost 6 bases and 5 bases respectively, with 17 bases between them. DNA for the CDR3: TGTGCCAGCAGGGGGAGAAGGGGTGTCCACGAGCAGTACTTC. Translation gives CASRGRRGVHEQYF.

The chain couples TRBV6-6 to TRBJ2-1; D not certain. With 5 bases removed from V and 4 bases from J, the gap between germline ends came to 9 bases. The CDR3 runs 13 residues. Germline V gene sequence: CDR1 MNHNY, CDR2 SVGAGI (reference sequence). The CDR3 reads CASSALNYNEQFF. The CDR3 DNA reads as TGTGCCAGCAGTGCGCTGAATTACAATGAGCAGTTCTTC.

The rearrangement uses TRBV12-3 or TRBV12-4 and TRBJ1-6; 9 bases agree with TRBD1. Germline trimming cut 5 bases from V and 9 bases from J; bases unmatched to any gene: 8. The CDR3 is 15 amino acids. CDR3 sequence reads: CASSLTGTGTSPLHF. CDR3 DNA sequence: TGTGCCAGCAGTCTGACCGGGACAGGGACTTCACCCCTCCACTTT.

This clonotype was seen a few times. This chain uses TRBV27 with TRBJ1-2; D uncertain. Trimming left V 0 bases short and J 8 bases short, with 13 bases between. The CDR3 is 14 residues long. The germline gives CDR1 MNHEY, CDR2 SMNVEV (reference sequence). The CDR3 nucleotides read TGTGCCAGCAGTTTATCCGGGCGGGGTTGGGGCTACACCTTC. Protein sequence: CASSLSGRGWGYTF.

This clonotype was seen ten or more times. The chain links TRBV20-1 to TRBJ2-1; D is undetermined. Trimming took off 1 base at V and 9 bases at J, with 13 bases between the two ends. The CDR3 covers 13 residues. In germline, CDR1 is DFQATT, CDR2 SNEGSKA (reference sequence). CDR3 in DNA: TGCAGTGCTAGAGTTGTATTCTCCGCTGAGCAGTTCTTC. Translating gives CSARVVFSAEQFF.

Remarks on this clonotype: A much larger clone differs by one base, so this may be a read error. The genes are TRBV25-1 and TRBJ2-5; TRBD1 matches 9 bases. In germline, CDR1 is MGHDK, CDR2 SYGVNS. The CDR3 is made up of 14 amino acids. The CDR3 coding sequence is TGTGCCAGCTCAGACAGGGGGAGGCAAGAGGCCCAGTACTTC. This codes for CASSDRGRQEAQYF.

This clonotype was detected a few times. The rearrangement joins TRBV14 to TRBJ2-7; TRBD1 is a possible D gene (6 bases). The CDR3 totals 15 residues. The V gene lost 3 bases and the J gene lost 4 bases, with 16 bases spanning the gap. Germline assignment: CDR1 SGHDN and CDR2 FVKESK. This CDR3 is CASSQVLGTTYEQYF. CDR3 DNA: TGTGCCAGCAGCCAGGTTTTGGGGACAACTTACGAGCAGTACTTC.

The chain is built from TRBV18 and TRBJ1-1; D is uncertain. Trimming left V 6 bases short and J 0 bases short, with 8 bases between. Germline loops: CDR1 KGHSH, CDR2 LQKENI. This CDR3 contains 13 residues. The chain's CDR3 is CASSEEMNTEAFF. The CDR3 bases are TGTGCCAGCTCCGAGGAGATGAACACTGAAGCTTTCTTT.

This clonotype was counted a few times. V gene TRBV7-2 combines with J gene TRBJ2-1, with TRBD1 as a possible D gene (6 bases). The CDR3 covers 16 residues. V lost 7 bases and J lost 0, with 16 bases in between. Germline V gene sequence: CDR1 SGHTA, CDR2 FQGNSA. CDR3 sequence reads: CASILGGRSSYNEQFF. The CDR3 nucleotides read TGTGCCAGCATCCTAGGGGGACGTAGCTCCTACAATGAGCAGTTCTTC.

The chain recombines TRBV12-3 or TRBV12-4 with TRBJ1-5; tentative D call: TRBD1 (5 bases). There are 12 residues in the CDR3. The germline V and J ends were trimmed by 8 bases and 9 bases, with 14 bases remaining between them. CDR3 nucleotides: TGTGCCAGCGGGGCTGAGACTCGGCCCCAGCATTTT. It yields the protein CASGAETRPQHF.

The rearrangement joins TRBV5-1 to TRBJ2-5; the D is unclear. The V gene lost 6 bases and the J gene lost 5 bases, with 14 bases spanning the gap. The CDR3 length is 13 residues. CDR1 and CDR2 (germline): SGHRS, YFSETQ. In nucleotides, the CDR3 is TGCGCCAGCACGCAGCCGCCTCTGGAGACCCAGTACTTC. Amino acids: CASTQPPLETQYF.

The chain couples TRBV20-1 to TRBJ2-5, with D maybe TRBD2 (6 bases). Germline CDR1 is DFQATT and CDR2 is SNEGSKA (reference sequence). This CDR3 comprises 13 residues. The V end was cut by 6 bases, the J end by 5 bases, with 16 bases between. The CDR3 DNA follows: TGCAGTGCCGGAGGTTGGGGGGAGGAGACCCAGTACTTC. This gives the protein CSAGGWGEETQYF.

There are a few counts of this clonotype. The genes are TRBV6-6 and TRBJ2-1; D remains unclear. The CDR3 runs to 15 residues. V shed 4 bases and J shed 0 bases, with 10 bases lying between them. Germline-derived CDR1 and CDR2 are MNHNY and SVGAGI (reference sequence). In DNA form, the CDR3 reads TGTGCCAGCAGTTTCGACGGAATCTCCTACAATGAGCAGTTCTTC. This sequence encodes CASSFDGISYNEQFF.

As regards this clonotype: One base away lies a much larger clone, so this may be a sequencing read error. J is TRBJ2-7 and V is TRBV6-5; D is ambiguous. CDR1 MNHEY and CDR2 SVGAGI come from the germline V gene. CDR3 length equals 13 residues. The ends were cut back, 0 bases at V and 7 bases at J, with 10 bases in the middle. The CDR3 DNA reads as TGTGCCAGCAGTTACTCGGGGTCTGGTGAGCAGTACTTC. Protein: CASSYSGSGEQYF.